This TCR beta chain was captured in a study of CD8+CD57+ T cells in acquired aplastic anemia. Whole-study context: DNA per sorted CD4+ or CD8+ sample ranged about 0.2 to 30 ug, averaging roughly 3.2 ug.

The template for TCR beta VDJ and CDR3 sequence profiling was genomic DNA. From the reads, TCRdb called clonotypes with MiXCR, one entry per CDR3 protein. The table lists 100,000 to 150,000 distinct CDR3 sequences, 45% to 60% of them singletons. In regard to this clonotype: The antigen is unknown.

The patients chosen for sequencing had shown expansion of CD8+CD57+ cells (detected by flow cytometry). The cohort consisted entirely of patients having severe acquired aplastic anemia. V gave up 5 bases and J gave up 9 bases, with 16 bases separating them. This CDR3 spans 13 amino acids. The germline V gene has CDR1 LGHNA and CDR2 YNFKEQ. The study's findings and limits: Some 29 shared CD8+ CDR3s appeared highly expressed within patients' immunodominant clones. Patients versus controls showed no significant CD8+ Simpson's diversity difference.

The source material was sorted CD4+, CD8+, or CD8+CD57+ T cells (not recorded which) from PBMCs. This rearrangement joins TRBV4-2 to TRBJ2-5; TRBD2 is a possible D gene (6 bases). This sequence originates from a human donor with aplastic anemia. CDR3 in DNA: TGTGCCAGCAGCTTAGGGGAGGATGCGCCCCAGTACTTC. Protein: CASSLGEDAPQYF.